The 17 T cell receptor beta chains in this list originate from one sample, sequenced in a study of blood T cell repertoires in COVID-19. This table comes from immunoSEQ multiplex PCR, and its TCRdb copy is limited to in-frame clones, with some not included. Here the sample spans 200,000 to 300,000 clones, roughly 83% being singletons. The sequencing input was peripheral blood. The receptors come from a man older than 75 with acute or convalescent COVID-19.

The CDR3 DNA reads TGTGCCAGCAGTCCCCTTTATCGTCTCACTCCGGGACAGAGCAATCAGCCCCAGCATTTT. It is translated as CASSPLYRLTPGQSNQPQHF. The rearrangement uses TRBV28 and TRBJ1-5; 7 bases line up with TRBD1. Trimming removed 5 bases from V and 1 base from J; junction bases left unmatched: 20. Germline V gene data show CDR1 as MDHEN and CDR2 as SYDVKM. This CDR3 region has 20 residues. The full variable domain, its missing parts supplied by reference TRBV28 and TRBJ1-5, is DVKVTQSSRYLVKRTGEKVFLECVQDMDHENMFWYRQDPGLGLRLIYFSYDVKMKEKGDIPEGYSVSREKKERFSLILESASTNQTSMYLCASSPLYRLTPGQSNQPQHFGDGTRLSIL.

This clone was seen only a few times. J is TRBJ2-2 and V is TRBV2, with D uncertain. The germline V gene encodes CDR1 SNHLY and CDR2 FYNNEI. The V and J ends lost 4 bases and 1 base respectively, with 7 bases between them. This CDR3 is built from 14 residues. CDR3 sequence: CASSGSENTGELFF. For the CDR3, the DNA is TGTGCCAGCAGTGGGTCAGAGAACACCGGGGAGCTGTTTTTT.

V gene TRBV12-5 combines with J gene TRBJ1-2, with 8 bases that match TRBD1. This CDR3 region has 14 residues. The V and J ends lost 2 bases and 8 bases, in that order; junction bases with no gene match: 7. The germline V gene has CDR1 LGHNT and CDR2 FRNRAP. The CDR3 spells CASGLLQGVYGYTF. DNA of the CDR3: TGTGCTAGTGGTTTGCTACAGGGGGTGTACGGCTACACCTTC.

The chain uses TRBV7-9 and TRBJ1-5, with D tentatively TRBD1 (6 bases). Trimming took off 5 bases at V and 7 bases at J, with 18 bases between the two ends. Per germline, CDR1 SEHNR and CDR2 FQNEAQ (reference sequence). This CDR3 contains 15 residues. The CDR3 DNA reads as TGTGCCAGCAGCCCAGCAGGGGTCCTTGGACAGCCCCAGCATTTT. This encodes CASSPAGVLGQPQHF. The variable domain in full, with the rest retrieved from reference TRBV7-9 and TRBJ1-5, is DTGVSQNPRHKITKRGQNVTFRCDPISEHNRLYWYRQTLGQGPEFLTYFQNEAQLEKSRLLSDRFSAERPKGSFSTLEIQRTEQGDSAMYLCASSPAGVLGQPQHFGDGTRLSIL.

V and J are TRBV28 and TRBJ2-7; TRBD1 matches 10 bases. The germline gives CDR1 MDHEN, CDR2 SYDVKM. With 2 bases clipped from V and 5 bases from J, the junction kept 9 bases outside the gene matches. This CDR3 is built from 16 residues. CDR3 in DNA: TGTGCCAGCAGTTTAACCCAAGGGACAGGGGTTGACGAGCAGTACTTC. It specifies CASSLTQGTGVDEQYF.

This clone has only one observation. The CDR3 loop is CASTLRGRAGNEQYF. DNA for the CDR3: TGTGCCAGCACTTTAAGGGGCAGGGCTGGGAACGAGCAGTACTTC. The V gene is TRBV6-5, the J gene TRBJ2-7; perhaps TRBD1 as D (5 bases). The germline gives CDR1 MNHEY, CDR2 SVGAGI. This CDR3 region has 15 residues. Trimming removed 7 bases from V and 5 bases from J, with 21 bases in between.

In the case of this clone: This specimen includes other DNA sequences encoding the same CDR3. V and J are TRBV18 and TRBJ1-5, with D possibly matching TRBD1 (5 bases). CDR3 length equals 15 residues. Trimming pared 3 bases from V and 3 bases from J, leaving 12 bases between. Germline CDR1 KGHSH, CDR2 LQKENI. CDR3 bases: TGTGCCAGCTCACCCTCGGGGGGTAACAATCAGCCCCAGCATTTT. As protein: CASSPSGGNNQPQHF.

Regarding this clone: At one end, the junction sequence differs from germline, possibly due to a read error. J is TRBJ2-3 and V is TRBV7-8, with D maybe TRBD2 (5 bases). CDR3 size: 18 residues. Germline CDR1 is SGHVS and CDR2 is FQNEAQ. The CDR3 bases are TGTGCCAGCAGTTTAGGGCCTGGGAGAAACAGCATCACAGATACGCAGTATTTT. It translates to CASSLGPGRNSITDTQYF.

The V gene is TRBV24-1, the J gene TRBJ2-5, with 12 bases aligning to TRBD1. CDR3 length equals 18 residues. Per the germline V gene, CDR1 is KGHDR and CDR2 is SFDVKD. Losses at the gene ends were 1 base for V and 4 bases for J; bases not matched to a gene: 9. CDR3 sequence reads: CATSDLPRDRGRRETQYF. CDR3 in DNA: TGTGCCACCAGTGATTTACCCCGGGACAGGGGGCGAAGAGAGACCCAGTACTTC.

CDR3 protein: CASSPRQGDTEAFF. The CDR3 nucleotides are TGTGCCAGCTCACCACGGCAGGGGGACACTGAAGCTTTCTTT. The rearrangement uses TRBV18 and TRBJ1-1, with 7 bases aligning to TRBD1. Germline assignment: CDR1 KGHSH and CDR2 LQKENI. CDR3 length: 14 amino acids. V lost 1 base, J lost 3 bases, and 2 bases stayed unmatched.

The chain employs TRBV7-3 and TRBJ2-5; TRBD2 is a possible D gene (6 bases). CDR1 and CDR2 from the germline V gene are SGHTA and FQGTGA. Between the trimmed V and J ends, which lost 4 bases and 5 bases, there was a span of 17 bases. The CDR3 covers 15 residues. CDR3 loop: CASSSAGTPRETQYF. CDR3 DNA sequence: TGTGCCAGCAGCTCCGCGGGGACTCCCAGGGAGACCCAGTACTTC.

This chain links TRBV12-3 or TRBV12-4 with TRBJ1-3; a weak D match, TRBD1 (5 bases). The CDR3 is made up of 12 amino acids. V lost 3 bases, J lost 9 bases, and 9 bases lay in between. CDR3 in amino acids: CASSFWGGTIYF. The DNA for the CDR3 is TGTGCCAGCAGTTTCTGGGGGGGCACCATATATTTT.

The chain uses TRBV5-1 and TRBJ1-1; perhaps TRBD1 as D (6 bases). The ends were cut back, 3 bases at V and 1 base at J, with 13 bases in the middle. The CDR3 loop spans 15 amino acids. Germline V gene lookup returns CDR1 SGHRS and CDR2 YFSETQ. The DNA of the CDR3 is TGCGCCAGCAGCTCCTCACAGGGTCCGAACACTGAAGCTTTCTTT. This gives the protein CASSSSQGPNTEAFF.

The chain joins TRBV12-5 to TRBJ2-1; 9 bases agree with TRBD1. Germline trimming cut 2 bases from V and 4 bases from J; bases unmatched to any gene: 6. The CDR3 has 16 residues. CDR1 is LGHNT, CDR2 FRNRAP, per germline. The CDR3 reads CASGLFTGGAYNEQFF. The DNA for the CDR3 is TGTGCTAGTGGTTTGTTCACAGGGGGCGCGTACAATGAGCAGTTCTTC.

The V call is TRBV5-3, the J call TRBJ1-2; possible D gene TRBD1, 5 bases. TRBV5-3 is classed as an ORF, of uncertain function. The CDR3 loop spans 20 amino acids. Trimming took 0 bases from V and 6 from J, leaving 30 bases between them. In DNA form, the CDR3 reads TGTGCCAGAAGCTTGGGCGCCCCCCGGGGGAAAGCAGAGCTTGAGAATGGCTACACCTTC. It encodes CARSLGAPRGKAELENGYTF.

The gene calls are TRBV6-5 and TRBJ1-1, with D possibly being TRBD1 (6 bases). CDR1 is MNHEY and CDR2 is SVGAGI in the germline V gene. This CDR3 region has 14 residues. Trimming removed 7 bases from V and 1 base from J, with 13 bases in between. CDR3 protein: CASITGWANTEAFF. The CDR3 DNA reads as TGTGCCAGCATAACAGGGTGGGCGAACACTGAAGCTTTCTTT.

The genes are TRBV6-5 and TRBJ2-7, with 7 positions matching TRBD1. The CDR3 has 15 amino acids. The germline V gene has CDR1 MNHEY and CDR2 SVGAGI. V was pared by 0 bases and J by 3 bases, with 5 bases of the junction left unmatched. CDR3 loop: CASSYSNRGHYEQYF. The CDR3 DNA sequence: TGTGCCAGCAGTTACTCGAACAGGGGCCACTACGAGCAGTACTTC.